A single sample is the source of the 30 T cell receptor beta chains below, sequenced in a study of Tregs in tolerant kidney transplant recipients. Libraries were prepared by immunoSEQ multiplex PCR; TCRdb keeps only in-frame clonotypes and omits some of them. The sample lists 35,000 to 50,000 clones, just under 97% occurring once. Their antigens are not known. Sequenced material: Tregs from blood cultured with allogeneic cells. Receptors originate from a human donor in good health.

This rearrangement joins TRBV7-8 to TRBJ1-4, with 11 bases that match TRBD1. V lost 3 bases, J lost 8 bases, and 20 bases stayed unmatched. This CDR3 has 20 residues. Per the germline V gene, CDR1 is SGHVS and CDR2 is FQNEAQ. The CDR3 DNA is TGTGCCAGCAGCTTTTACTCGTTCGGGACAGGGGGTATAATAAAGGAAAAACTGTTTTTT. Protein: CASSFYSFGTGGIIKEKLFF. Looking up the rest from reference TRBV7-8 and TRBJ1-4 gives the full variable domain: GAGVSQSPRYKVAKRGQDVALRCDPISGHVSLFWYQQALGQGPEFLTYFQNEAQLDKSGLPSDRFFAERPEGSVSTLKIQRTQQEDSAVYLCASSFYSFGTGGIIKEKLFFGSGTQLSVL.

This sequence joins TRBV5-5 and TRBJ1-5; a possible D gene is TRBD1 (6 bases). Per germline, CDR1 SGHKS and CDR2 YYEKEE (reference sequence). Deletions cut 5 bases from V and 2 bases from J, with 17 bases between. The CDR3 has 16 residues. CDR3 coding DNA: TGTGCCAGCAGTCTTGCGGGGGGCCCTGGCAATCAGCCCCAGCATTTT. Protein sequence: CASSLAGGPGNQPQHF.

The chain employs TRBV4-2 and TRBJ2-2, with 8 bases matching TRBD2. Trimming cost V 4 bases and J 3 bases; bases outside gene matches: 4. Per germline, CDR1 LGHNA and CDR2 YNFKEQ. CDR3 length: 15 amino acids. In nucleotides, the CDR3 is TGTGCCAGCAGCCTGACTAGCGTCGACACCGGGGAGCTGTTTTTT. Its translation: CASSLTSVDTGELFF.

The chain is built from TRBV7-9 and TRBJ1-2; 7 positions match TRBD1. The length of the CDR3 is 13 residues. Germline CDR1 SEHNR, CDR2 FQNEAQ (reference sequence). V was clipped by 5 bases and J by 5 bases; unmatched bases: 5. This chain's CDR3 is CASSPTGVYGYTF. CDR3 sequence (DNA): TGTGCCAGCAGCCCAACAGGGGTGTATGGCTACACCTTC.

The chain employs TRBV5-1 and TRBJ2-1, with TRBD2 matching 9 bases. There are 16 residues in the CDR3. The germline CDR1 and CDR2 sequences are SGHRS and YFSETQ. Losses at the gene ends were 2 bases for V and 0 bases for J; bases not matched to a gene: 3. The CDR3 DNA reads TGCGCCAGCAGCTTCCTAGCGGGGATCTCCTACAATGAGCAGTTCTTC. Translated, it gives CASSFLAGISYNEQFF. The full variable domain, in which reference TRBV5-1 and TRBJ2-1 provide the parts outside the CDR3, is KAGVTQTPRYLIKTRGQQVTLSCSPISGHRSVSWYQQTPGQGLQFLFEYFSETQRNKGNFPGRFSGRQFSNSRSEMNVSTLELGDSALYLCASSFLAGISYNEQFFGPGTRLTVL.

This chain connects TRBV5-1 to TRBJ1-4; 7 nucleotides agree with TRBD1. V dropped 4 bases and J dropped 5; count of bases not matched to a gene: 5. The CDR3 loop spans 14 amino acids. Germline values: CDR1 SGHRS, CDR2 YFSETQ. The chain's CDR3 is CASSATGNNEKLFF. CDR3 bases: TGCGCCAGCAGCGCGACAGGGAACAATGAAAAACTGTTTTTT.

DNA for the CDR3: TGTGCCAGCAGCTTAAGTGGCAGCCGATACACCGGCTACACCTTC. Protein product: CASSLSGSRYTGYTF. The V call is TRBV7-9, the J call TRBJ1-2; D is ambiguous. Germline V gives CDR1 SEHNR, CDR2 FQNEAQ (reference sequence). Trimming cost V 2 bases and J 8 bases, with 18 bases left between them. The CDR3 is made up of 15 amino acids.

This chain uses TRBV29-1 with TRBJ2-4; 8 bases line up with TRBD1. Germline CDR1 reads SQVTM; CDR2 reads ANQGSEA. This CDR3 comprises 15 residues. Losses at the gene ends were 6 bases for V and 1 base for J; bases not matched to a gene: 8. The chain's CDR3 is CSVGQGSQAKNIQYF. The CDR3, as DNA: TGCAGCGTCGGACAGGGATCCCAGGCCAAAAACATTCAGTACTTC.

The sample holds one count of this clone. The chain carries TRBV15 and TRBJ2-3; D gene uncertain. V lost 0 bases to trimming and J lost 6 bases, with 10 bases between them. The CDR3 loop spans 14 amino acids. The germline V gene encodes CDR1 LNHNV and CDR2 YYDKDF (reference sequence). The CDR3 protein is CATSRDLLMDTQYF. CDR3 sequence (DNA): TGTGCCACCAGCAGAGATCTCCTGATGGATACGCAGTATTTT. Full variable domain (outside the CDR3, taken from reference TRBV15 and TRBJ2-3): DAMVIQNPRYQVTQFGKPVTLSCSQTLNHNVMYWYQQKSSQAPKLLFHYYDKDFNNEADTPDNFQSRRPNTSFCFLDIRSPGLGDTAMYLCATSRDLLMDTQYFGPGTRLTVL.

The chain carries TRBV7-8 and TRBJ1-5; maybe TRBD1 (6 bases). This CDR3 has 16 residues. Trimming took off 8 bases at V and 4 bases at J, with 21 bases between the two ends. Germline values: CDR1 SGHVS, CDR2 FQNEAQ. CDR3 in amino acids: CASSRLARGINQPQHF. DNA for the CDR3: TGTGCCAGCTCTCGTTTAGCCAGGGGAATAAATCAGCCCCAGCATTTT. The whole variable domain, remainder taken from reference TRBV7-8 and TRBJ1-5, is GAGVSQSPRYKVAKRGQDVALRCDPISGHVSLFWYQQALGQGPEFLTYFQNEAQLDKSGLPSDRFFAERPEGSVSTLKIQRTQQEDSAVYLCASSRLARGINQPQHFGDGTRLSIL.

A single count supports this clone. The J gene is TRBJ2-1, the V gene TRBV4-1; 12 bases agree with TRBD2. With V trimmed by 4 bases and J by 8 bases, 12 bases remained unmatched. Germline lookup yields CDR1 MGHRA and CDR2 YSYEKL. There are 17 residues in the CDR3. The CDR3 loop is CASSRGWGLAGRDEQFF. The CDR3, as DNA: TGCGCCAGCAGCCGGGGGTGGGGACTAGCGGGTCGGGATGAGCAGTTCTTC.

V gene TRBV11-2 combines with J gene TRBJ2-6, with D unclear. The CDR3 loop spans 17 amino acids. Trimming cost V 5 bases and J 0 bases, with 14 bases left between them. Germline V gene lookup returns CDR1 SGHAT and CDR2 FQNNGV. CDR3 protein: CASSIGLLTSGANVLTF. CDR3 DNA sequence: TGTGCCAGCAGCATAGGGCTCTTGACCTCTGGGGCCAACGTCCTGACTTTC.

The CDR3 protein is CASSQSRGPDTQYF. The CDR3 DNA reads as TGCGCCAGCAGCCAGAGCAGGGGGCCTGATACGCAGTATTTT. V gene TRBV4-1 combines with J gene TRBJ2-3; 8 positions agree with TRBD1. Germline V gene sequence: CDR1 MGHRA, CDR2 YSYEKL. The CDR3 has 14 amino acids. Trimming took 3 bases from V and 6 from J; bases not matched to a gene: 5.

In DNA, the CDR3 is TGTGCCAGCAGCCCCGGACTGGAGCAGCCCCAGCATTTT. Protein product: CASSPGLEQPQHF. The rearrangement uses TRBV7-9 and TRBJ1-5; D unresolved. V was trimmed by 5 bases and J by 7 bases, leaving 12 bases between them. Germline-derived CDR1 and CDR2 are SEHNR and FQNEAQ (reference sequence). This CDR3 comprises 13 residues. Drawing the rest from reference TRBV7-9 and TRBJ1-5, the complete variable domain is DTGVSQNPRHKITKRGQNVTFRCDPISEHNRLYWYRQTLGQGPEFLTYFQNEAQLEKSRLLSDRFSAERPKGSFSTLEIQRTEQGDSAMYLCASSPGLEQPQHFGDGTRLSIL.

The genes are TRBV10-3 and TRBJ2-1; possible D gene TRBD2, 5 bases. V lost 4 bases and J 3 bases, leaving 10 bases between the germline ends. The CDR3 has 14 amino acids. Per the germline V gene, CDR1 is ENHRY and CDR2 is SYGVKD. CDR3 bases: TGTGCCATCAGTGTTAGCGCCCACTACAATGAGCAGTTCTTC. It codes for CAISVSAHYNEQFF.

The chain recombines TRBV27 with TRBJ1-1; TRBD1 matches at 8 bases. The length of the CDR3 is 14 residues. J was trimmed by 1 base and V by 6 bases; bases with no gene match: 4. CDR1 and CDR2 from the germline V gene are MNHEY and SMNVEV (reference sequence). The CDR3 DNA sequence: TGTGCCAGCAGGTCAGGACAGGGGAACACTGAAGCTTTCTTT. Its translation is CASRSGQGNTEAFF.

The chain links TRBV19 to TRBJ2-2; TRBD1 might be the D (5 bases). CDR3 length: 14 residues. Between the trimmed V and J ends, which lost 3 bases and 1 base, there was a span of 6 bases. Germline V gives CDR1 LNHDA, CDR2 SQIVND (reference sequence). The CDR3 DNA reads TGTGCCAGTAGTATGACAGTGAACACCGGGGAGCTGTTTTTT. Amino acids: CASSMTVNTGELFF.

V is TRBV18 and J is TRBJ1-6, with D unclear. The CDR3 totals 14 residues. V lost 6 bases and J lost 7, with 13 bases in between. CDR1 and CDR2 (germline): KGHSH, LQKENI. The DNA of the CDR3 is TGTGCCAGCTCCTTTTCGGAGAGAAATTCACCCCTCCACTTT. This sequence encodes CASSFSERNSPLHF.

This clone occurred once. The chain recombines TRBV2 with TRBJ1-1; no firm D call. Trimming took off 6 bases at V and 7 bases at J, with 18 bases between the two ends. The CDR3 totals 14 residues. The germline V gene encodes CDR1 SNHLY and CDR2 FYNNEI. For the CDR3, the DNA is TGTGCCAGCAGGGAGATTGAAAGCCGGGGTGAAGCTTTCTTT. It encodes CASREIESRGEAFF.

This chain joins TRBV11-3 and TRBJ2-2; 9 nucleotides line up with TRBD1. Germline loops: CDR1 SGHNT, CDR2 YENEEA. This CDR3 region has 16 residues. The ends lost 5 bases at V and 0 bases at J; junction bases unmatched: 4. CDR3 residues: CASSQWDRANTGELFF. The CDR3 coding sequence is TGTGCCAGCAGCCAGTGGGACAGGGCGAACACCGGGGAGCTGTTTTTT.

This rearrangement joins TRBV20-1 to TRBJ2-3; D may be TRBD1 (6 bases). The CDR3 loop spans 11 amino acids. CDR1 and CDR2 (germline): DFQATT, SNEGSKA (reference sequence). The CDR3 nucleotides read TGCAGGACAGGTGGGGCAGATACGCAGTATTTT. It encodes CRTGGADTQYF.

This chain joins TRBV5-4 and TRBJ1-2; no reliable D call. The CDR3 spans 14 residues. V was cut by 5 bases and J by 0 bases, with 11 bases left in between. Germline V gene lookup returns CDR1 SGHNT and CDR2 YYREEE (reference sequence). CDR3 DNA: TGTGCCAGCAGGCCACCGGGAGCTAACTATGGCTACACCTTC. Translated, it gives CASRPPGANYGYTF.

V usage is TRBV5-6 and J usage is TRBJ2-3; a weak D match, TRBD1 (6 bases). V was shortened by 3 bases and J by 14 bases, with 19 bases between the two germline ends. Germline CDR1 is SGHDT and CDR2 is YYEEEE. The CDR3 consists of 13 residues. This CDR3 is CASSSRSGAPAYF. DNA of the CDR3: TGTGCCAGCAGCTCACGCTCAGGGGCACCGGCGTATTTT.

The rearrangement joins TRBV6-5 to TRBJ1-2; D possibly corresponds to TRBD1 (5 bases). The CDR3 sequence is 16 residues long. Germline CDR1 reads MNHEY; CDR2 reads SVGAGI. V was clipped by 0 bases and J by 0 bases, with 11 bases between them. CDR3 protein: CASSYSSRAANYGYTF. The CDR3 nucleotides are TGTGCCAGCAGTTACTCGAGCAGGGCTGCTAACTATGGCTACACCTTC.

CDR3 in amino acids: CARRAQYF. The CDR3 DNA reads TGTGCCCGCAGGGCCCAGTACTTC. The chain employs TRBV21-1 and TRBJ2-7; TRBD1, as called in the table, went unchecked against the DNA. TRBV21-1 is listed as a pseudogene. This CDR3 spans 8 amino acids.

CDR3 loop: CASSRTADGTQYF. The CDR3, as DNA: TGCGCCAGCAGCCGGACAGCCGATGGGACCCAGTACTTC. The chain recombines TRBV5-1 with TRBJ2-5; D might be TRBD1 (6 bases). V lost 4 bases and J 7 bases, leaving 14 bases between the germline ends. Germline CDR1 and CDR2: SGHRS and YFSETQ. The CDR3 spans 13 residues.

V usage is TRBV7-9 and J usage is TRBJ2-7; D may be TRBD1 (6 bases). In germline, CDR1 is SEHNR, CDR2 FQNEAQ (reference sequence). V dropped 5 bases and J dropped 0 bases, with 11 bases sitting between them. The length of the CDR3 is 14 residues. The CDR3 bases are TGTGCCAGCAGCATACGGGACACCTCCTACGAGCAGTACTTC. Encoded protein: CASSIRDTSYEQYF.

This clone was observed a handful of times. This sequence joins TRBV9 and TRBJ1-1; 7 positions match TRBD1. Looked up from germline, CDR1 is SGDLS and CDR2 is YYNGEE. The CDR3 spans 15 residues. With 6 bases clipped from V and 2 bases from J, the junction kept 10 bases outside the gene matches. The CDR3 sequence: CASTPGGVGNTEAFF. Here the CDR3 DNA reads TGTGCCAGCACACCAGGGGGTGTAGGTAACACTGAAGCTTTCTTT.

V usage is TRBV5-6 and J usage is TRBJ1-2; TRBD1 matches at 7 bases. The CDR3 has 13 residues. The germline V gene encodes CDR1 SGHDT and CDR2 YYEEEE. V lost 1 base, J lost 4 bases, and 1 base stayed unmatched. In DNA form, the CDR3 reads TGTGCCAGCAGCTTGCCAGGGGGCTATGGCTACACCTTC. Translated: CASSLPGGYGYTF.

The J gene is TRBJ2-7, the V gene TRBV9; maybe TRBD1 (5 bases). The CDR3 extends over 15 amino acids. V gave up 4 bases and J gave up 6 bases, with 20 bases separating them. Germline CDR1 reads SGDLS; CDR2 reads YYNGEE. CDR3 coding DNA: TGTGCCAGCAGCCTGGGGCTCCATTCCGCTACCGAGCAGTACTTC. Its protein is CASSLGLHSATEQYF.